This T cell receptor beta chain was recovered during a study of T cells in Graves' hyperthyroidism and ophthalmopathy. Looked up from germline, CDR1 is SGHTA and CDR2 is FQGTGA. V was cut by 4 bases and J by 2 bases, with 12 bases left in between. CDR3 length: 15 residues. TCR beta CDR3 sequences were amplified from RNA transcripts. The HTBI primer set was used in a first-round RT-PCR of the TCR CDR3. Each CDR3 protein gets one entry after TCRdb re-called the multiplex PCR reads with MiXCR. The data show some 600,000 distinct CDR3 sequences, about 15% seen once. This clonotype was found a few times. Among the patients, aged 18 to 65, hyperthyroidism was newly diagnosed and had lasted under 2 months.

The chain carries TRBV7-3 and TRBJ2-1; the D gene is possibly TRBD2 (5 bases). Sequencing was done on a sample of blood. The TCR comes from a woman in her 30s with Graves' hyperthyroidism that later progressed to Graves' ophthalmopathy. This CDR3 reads CASSYLAGTYNEQFF. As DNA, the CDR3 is TGTGCCAGCAGCTATCTGGCGGGCACCTACAATGAGCAGTTCTTC.